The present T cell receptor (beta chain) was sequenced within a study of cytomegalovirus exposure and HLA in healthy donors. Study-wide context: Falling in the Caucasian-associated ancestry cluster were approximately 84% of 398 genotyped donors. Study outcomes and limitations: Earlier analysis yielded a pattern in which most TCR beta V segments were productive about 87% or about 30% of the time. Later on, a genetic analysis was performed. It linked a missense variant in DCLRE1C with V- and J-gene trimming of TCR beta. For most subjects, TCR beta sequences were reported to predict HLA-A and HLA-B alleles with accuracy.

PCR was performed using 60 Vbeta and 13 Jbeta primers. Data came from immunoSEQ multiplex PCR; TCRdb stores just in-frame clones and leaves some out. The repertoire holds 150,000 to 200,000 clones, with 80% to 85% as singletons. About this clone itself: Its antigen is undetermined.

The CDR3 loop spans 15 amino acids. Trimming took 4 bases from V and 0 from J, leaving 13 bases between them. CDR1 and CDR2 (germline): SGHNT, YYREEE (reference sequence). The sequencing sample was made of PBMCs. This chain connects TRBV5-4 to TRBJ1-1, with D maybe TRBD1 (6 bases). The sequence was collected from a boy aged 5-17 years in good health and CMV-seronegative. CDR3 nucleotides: TGTGCCAGCAGCCTGGGACACCTCATGAACACTGAAGCTTTCTTT. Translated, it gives CASSLGHLMNTEAFF.